The TCR beta chain under discussion was sequenced for a study of T-cell memory formation after mild COVID-19. TCRdb analysed the 5' RACE reads with MiXCR anew, one entry per CDR3 protein. The sample shows 300,000 to 400,000 distinct CDR3 sequences, 14% of them seen only once. The J segment lost 4 bases and the V segment lost 3 bases, leaving 11 bases of the junction unmatched. The CDR3 extends over 16 amino acids. CDR1 is SQVTM, CDR2 ANQGSEA, per germline. This clonotype was observed a few times. The material sequenced was PBMCs or a T cell subset sorted from them (not recorded which). The sequence came from a young man who had mild COVID-19 (a few samples of this study predate the infection). Cell type and time point are not known. This rearrangement joins TRBV29-1 to TRBJ2-2; 7 positions agree with TRBD1. The CDR3 DNA sequence: TGCAGCGTTGACCGTTTTCCGACAGGGCCCACCGGGGAGCTGTTTTTT. It is translated as CSVDRFPTGPTGELFF.